Below are 30 T cell receptor beta chains sequenced from a single sample in a study of control samples from healthy donors and cancer patients. The assay was immunoSEQ multiplex PCR, and TCRdb's table has in-frame clones only and misses some. The data show 54,000 or so clones, roughly 95% seen once. The sample taken for sequencing was blood. These receptors came from a man aged 25 to 45 in good health.

The chain couples TRBV4-1 to TRBJ2-7; the D call may be TRBD1 or TRBD2 (6 bases each). The CDR3 sequence is 13 residues long. The V gene's germline CDR1 is MGHRA and CDR2 YSYEKL. Trimming took off 3 bases at V and 5 bases at J, with 11 bases between the two ends. Here the CDR3 DNA reads TGCGCCAGCAGCCAGATAAGGGGGGACGAGCAGTACTTC. This translates into CASSQIRGDEQYF.

The genes are TRBV27 and TRBJ1-5; D is possibly TRBD1 (6 bases). Trimming removed 5 bases at V and 4 bases at J, with 15 bases between. This CDR3 comprises 15 residues. Germline V CDR1 and CDR2: MNHEY, SMNVEV (reference sequence). In DNA, the CDR3 is TGTGCCAGCAGTCGTGGGGCAGGGGATAATCAGCCCCAGCATTTT. This gives the protein CASSRGAGDNQPQHF.

The V gene is TRBV28, the J gene TRBJ1-2, with D perhaps TRBD1 (5 bases). Trimming shortened V by 6 bases and J by 6 bases, and 14 bases separated the two germline ends. The CDR3 is 13 amino acids. Germline-derived CDR1 and CDR2 are MDHEN and SYDVKM. The CDR3 region is CASRDQGFHGYTF. For the CDR3, the DNA is TGTGCCAGCAGGGATCAGGGATTCCATGGCTACACCTTC.

V usage is TRBV7-2 and J usage is TRBJ2-5, with D hard to call. Trimming left V 5 bases short and J 1 base short, with 8 bases between. CDR1 and CDR2 from the germline V gene are SGHTA and FQGNSA. The CDR3 length is 13 residues. This CDR3 reads CASSPRVQETQYF. CDR3 nucleotide sequence: TGTGCCAGCAGCCCCCGGGTCCAAGAGACCCAGTACTTC.

This chain joins TRBV10-3 and TRBJ2-2, with 8 bases matching TRBD1. The CDR3 extends over 15 amino acids. Germline V gene lookup returns CDR1 ENHRY and CDR2 SYGVKD. The V segment lost 6 bases and the J segment 0 bases; nucleotides outside the gene matches: 3. The chain's CDR3 is CAISVGQANTGELFF. For the CDR3, the DNA is TGTGCCATCAGCGTGGGACAGGCGAACACCGGGGAGCTGTTTTTT.

This CDR3 is CASSGRTGTNYGYTF. Written as DNA, the CDR3 is TGTGCCAGCAGTGGCAGGACAGGGACTAACTATGGCTACACCTTC. The V call is TRBV2, the J call TRBJ1-2; 8 positions match TRBD1. The CDR3 is 15 residues long. The ends lost 4 bases at V and 0 bases at J; junction bases unmatched: 4. Germline lookup yields CDR1 SNHLY and CDR2 FYNNEI.

The chain couples TRBV7-9 to TRBJ2-7; D possibly corresponds to TRBD1 (6 bases). The CDR3 loop spans 16 amino acids. The germline V and J ends were trimmed by 0 bases and 0 bases, with 12 bases remaining between them. Germline V CDR1 and CDR2: SEHNR, FQNEAQ (reference sequence). The CDR3, as DNA: TGTGCCAGCAGCTTAGCGGGGGCTGGTCTCTCCTACGAGCAGTACTTC. This encodes CASSLAGAGLSYEQYF. Full variable domain (outside the CDR3, taken from reference TRBV7-9 and TRBJ2-7): DTGVSQNPRHKITKRGQNVTFRCDPISEHNRLYWYRQTLGQGPEFLTYFQNEAQLEKSRLLSDRFSAERPKGSFSTLEIQRTEQGDSAMYLCASSLAGAGLSYEQYFGPGTRLTVT.

The chain links TRBV27 to TRBJ2-7; D is possibly TRBD1 or TRBD2 (5 bases each). Trimming shortened V by 6 bases and J by 6 bases, and 21 bases separated the two germline ends. There are 15 residues in the CDR3. Germline CDR1 is MNHEY and CDR2 is SMNVEV (reference sequence). The CDR3 here is CASSKLGTYLFEQYF. The DNA for the CDR3 is TGTGCCAGCAGCAAGCTCGGGACCTACCTTTTCGAGCAGTACTTC.

The rearrangement uses TRBV28 and TRBJ2-3; 12 bases are a match to TRBD1. This CDR3 comprises 15 residues. Germline CDR1 is MDHEN and CDR2 is SYDVKM. Germline trimming cut 3 bases from V and 2 bases from J; bases unmatched to any gene: 0. CDR3 bases: TGTGCCAGCAGTTTGGGACAGGGGGCCACAGATACGCAGTATTTT. Its protein product is CASSLGQGATDTQYF.

V and J are TRBV6-1 and TRBJ2-7; 9 bases line up with TRBD2. The J segment lost 3 bases and the V segment lost 3 bases, leaving 6 bases of the junction unmatched. Germline V gene sequence: CDR1 MNHNS, CDR2 SASEGT. The CDR3 totals 15 residues. CDR3 bases: TGTGCCAGCAGTGATTTTGGCGGGAGGGACTACGAGCAGTACTTC. Protein: CASSDFGGRDYEQYF.

This rearrangement joins TRBV7-9 to TRBJ2-3; 7 bases match TRBD2. CDR1 and CDR2 (germline): SEHNR, FQNEAQ (reference sequence). The CDR3 spans 17 residues. The V gene end was trimmed by 0 bases and the J gene end by 0 bases; junction bases not matched to a gene: 6. The CDR3, as DNA: TGTGCCAGCAGCTTAGCGGGGAGGGCGGTAAGCACAGATACGCAGTATTTT. Amino acid sequence: CASSLAGRAVSTDTQYF.

The V and J genes are TRBV5-1 and TRBJ1-4; 7 bases fit TRBD1. The CDR3 is 14 residues long. The germline gives CDR1 SGHRS, CDR2 YFSETQ. With 5 bases clipped from V and 3 bases from J, the junction kept 4 bases outside the gene matches. CDR3 region: CASRQTGPNEKLFF. Here the CDR3 DNA reads TGCGCCAGCAGACAGACAGGGCCTAATGAAAAACTGTTTTTT.

This chain links TRBV19 with TRBJ2-2; 7 nucleotides match TRBD1. The CDR3 is 15 residues long. The J segment lost 4 bases and the V segment lost 6 bases, leaving 8 bases of the junction unmatched. CDR1 is LNHDA, CDR2 SQIVND, per germline (reference sequence). The CDR3 coding sequence is TGTGCCAGTAGCCGGACAGGTGTTAGCACCGGGGAGCTGTTTTTT. Translating gives CASSRTGVSTGELFF.

The rearrangement uses TRBV30 and TRBJ2-1; D is perhaps TRBD2 (6 bases). Germline CDR1 reads GTSNPN; CDR2 reads SVGIG (reference sequence). CDR3 length equals 15 residues. V lost 1 base and J 4 bases, leaving 14 bases between the germline ends. CDR3 sequence: CAWSGDWAGYNEQFF. CDR3 coding DNA: TGTGCCTGGAGTGGCGACTGGGCGGGGTACAATGAGCAGTTCTTC. The complete variable domain, with remaining parts taken from reference TRBV30 and TRBJ2-1, reads SQTIHQWPATLVQPVGSPLSLECTVEGTSNPNLYWYRQAAGRGLQLLFYSVGIGQISSEVPQNLSASRPQDRQFILSSKKLLLSDSGFYLCAWSGDWAGYNEQFFGPGTRLTVL.

V is TRBV29-1 and J is TRBJ2-7; D uncertain. This CDR3 has 12 amino acids. Germline V gene sequence: CDR1 SQVTM, CDR2 ANQGSEA. The germline V and J ends were trimmed by 6 bases and 5 bases, with 14 bases remaining between them. The DNA for the CDR3 is TGCAGCGTCTCAATCACAAGTGACGAGCAGTACTTC. The encoded protein is CSVSITSDEQYF.

The table lists this clone with a count of one. The chain is built from TRBV9 and TRBJ2-2; possibly TRBD2 for D (5 bases). CDR3 length: 14 amino acids. Trimming left V 3 bases short and J 7 bases short, with 13 bases between. Germline V gene lookup returns CDR1 SGDLS and CDR2 YYNGEE. CDR3: CASSEGRSGGELFF. CDR3 DNA sequence: TGTGCCAGCAGCGAAGGACGGAGCGGCGGGGAGCTGTTTTTT. Drawing the rest from reference TRBV9 and TRBJ2-2, the complete variable domain is DSGVTQTPKHLITATGQRVTLRCSPRSGDLSVYWYQQSLDQGLQFLIQYYNGEERAKGNILERFSAQQFPDLHSELNLSSLELGDSALYFCASSEGRSGGELFFGEGSRLTVL.

The chain employs TRBV5-1 and TRBJ1-1; TRBD1 matches 8 bases. The CDR3 spans 17 residues. Germline loops: CDR1 SGHRS, CDR2 YFSETQ. The junction had 11 bases not matched to a gene; V was cut back by 0 bases and J by 4 bases. CDR3 residues: CASSLGATGGRGTEAFF. The CDR3 DNA reads as TGCGCCAGCAGCTTGGGGGCAACAGGGGGAAGGGGCACTGAAGCTTTCTTT.

The chain couples TRBV27 to TRBJ1-5; no reliable D call. V lost 2 bases and J 4 bases, leaving 6 bases between the germline ends. Germline values: CDR1 MNHEY, CDR2 SMNVEV (reference sequence). The CDR3 is 13 residues long. The CDR3 coding sequence is TGTGCCAGCAGTTTAGGCGAGAATCAGCCCCAGCATTTT. Translation gives CASSLGENQPQHF.

A remark on this clone: Additional DNA sequences in this sample encode the identical CDR3. This rearrangement joins TRBV12-5 to TRBJ2-1; D unresolved. This CDR3 region has 13 residues. Germline values: CDR1 LGHNT, CDR2 FRNRAP. V lost 6 bases to trimming and J lost 0 bases, with 6 bases between them. In nucleotides, the CDR3 is TGTGCTAGTGGCCTAGACTCCTACAATGAGCAGTTCTTC. The encoded protein is CASGLDSYNEQFF.

This chain uses TRBV7-2 with TRBJ2-7; TRBD2 aligns across 13 bases. Germline CDR1 SGHTA, CDR2 FQGNSA. V lost 6 bases, J lost 4 bases, and 3 bases stayed unmatched. The length of the CDR3 is 14 residues. The CDR3 DNA is TGTGCCAGCAGTTGGACTAGCGGGAGTTACGAGCAGTACTTC. Its protein product is CASSWTSGSYEQYF.

Only a few counts were recorded for this clone. This chain links TRBV15 with TRBJ2-1, with TRBD2 matching over 7 bases. V dropped 0 bases and J dropped 0; count of bases not matched to a gene: 2. In germline, CDR1 is LNHNV, CDR2 YYDKDF (reference sequence). The CDR3 covers 16 residues. This chain's CDR3 is CATSRDGGSSYNEQFF. The CDR3 bases are TGTGCCACCAGCAGAGATGGCGGGAGCTCCTACAATGAGCAGTTCTTC.

The chain has TRBV24-1 and TRBJ1-2; 12 nucleotides line up with TRBD1. Per the germline V gene, CDR1 is KGHDR and CDR2 is SFDVKD. The V segment lost 7 bases and the J segment 6 bases; nucleotides outside the gene matches: 2. The CDR3 is 13 amino acids. The CDR3 loop is CATRGQGANGYTF. The CDR3 region has the DNA TGTGCCACCAGGGGACAGGGGGCGAATGGCTACACCTTC.

This chain links TRBV4-1 with TRBJ2-2, with 10 bases aligning to TRBD2. Trimming removed 2 bases from V and 5 bases from J; junction bases left unmatched: 8. Germline V gene data show CDR1 as MGHRA and CDR2 as YSYEKL. The CDR3 extends over 17 amino acids. CDR3 DNA sequence: TGCGCCAGCAGCCAACCCCCGCTAGCGGGAGTTACCGGGGAGCTGTTTTTT. Residues: CASSQPPLAGVTGELFF.

The rearrangement uses TRBV24-1 and TRBJ1-4; a weak D match, TRBD1 (5 bases). V shed 6 bases and J shed 4 bases, with 11 bases lying between them. The length of the CDR3 is 14 residues. Germline-derived CDR1 and CDR2 are KGHDR and SFDVKD. The CDR3 DNA is TGTGCCACCAGTTCGTCCGGGGGTAATGAAAAACTGTTTTTT. Encoded protein: CATSSSGGNEKLFF.

The chain recombines TRBV30 with TRBJ1-5, with D possibly TRBD1 on 5 matching bases. Germline V gene sequence: CDR1 GTSNPN, CDR2 SVGIG (reference sequence). CDR3 length: 13 residues. Between the trimmed V and J ends, which lost 3 bases and 4 bases, there was a span of 10 bases. The DNA for the CDR3 is TGTGCCTGGAGCCAAGCAGGGAATCAGCCCCAGCATTTT. Its protein is CAWSQAGNQPQHF.

The rearrangement links TRBV7-2 to TRBJ1-6; D is ambiguous. The CDR3 runs to 14 residues. The germline V gene encodes CDR1 SGHTA and CDR2 FQGNSA. V was cut by 1 base and J by 7 bases, with 8 bases left in between. For the CDR3, the DNA is TGTGCCAGCAGCTTAGGACGCCTAAATTCACCCCTCCACTTT. Its translation: CASSLGRLNSPLHF.

The rearrangement joins TRBV7-3 to TRBJ2-2; D is unclear. The CDR3 is 14 amino acids. Germline CDR1 is SGHTA and CDR2 is FQGTGA. Trimming left V 6 bases short and J 1 base short, with 9 bases between. The CDR3 spells CASRYTVNTGELFF. CDR3 coding DNA: TGTGCCAGCAGGTACACAGTGAACACCGGGGAGCTGTTTTTT.

V and J are TRBV5-1 and TRBJ1-2, with D possibly being TRBD1 (6 bases). The CDR3 has 15 amino acids. Germline V gives CDR1 SGHRS, CDR2 YFSETQ. The V end was cut by 0 bases, the J end by 2 bases, with 11 bases between. The CDR3 is CASSLGGAPNYGYTF. In DNA form, the CDR3 reads TGCGCCAGCAGCTTGGGGGGGGCACCCAACTATGGCTACACCTTC.

This chain links TRBV5-1 with TRBJ2-3, with TRBD2 matching over 10 bases. Germline V gene sequence: CDR1 SGHRS, CDR2 YFSETQ. This CDR3 has 16 residues. V trimming: 4 bases; J trimming: 0 bases; junction bases outside the gene matches: 5. CDR3 DNA: TGCGCCAGCAGCGAGGTAGCGGGAGGTAGCACAGATACGCAGTATTTT. Protein sequence: CASSEVAGGSTDTQYF.

This clone was seen a single time. V usage is TRBV6-5 and J usage is TRBJ2-4; 7 bases are shared with TRBD1. This CDR3 contains 15 residues. CDR1 and CDR2 (germline): MNHEY, SVGAGI. V was pared by 6 bases and J by 1 base, with 6 bases of the junction left unmatched. The CDR3, as DNA: TGTGCCAGCAGGACAGGGAATGGGGCCAAAAACATTCAGTACTTC. This gives the protein CASRTGNGAKNIQYF.